This T cell receptor beta chain was sequenced in a study of shared clonotypes between healthy human individuals. Study outcomes and limitations: It was observed that 4% to 6% of naive CD4 clonotypes were shared across a few donors.

In germline, CDR1 is SGDLS, CDR2 YYNGEE. V lost 4 bases to trimming and J lost 4 bases; unmatched junction nucleotides: 7. The CDR3 runs to 14 residues. The method was immunoSEQ multiplex PCR; TCRdb's version includes in-frame clones alone and lacks a portion of them. Of under 600,000 clones listed, more than 95% are singletons. A note on this clone: What it recognizes is unknown.

The chain links TRBV9 to TRBJ2-5, with 7 nucleotides matching TRBD2. Sequenced material: naive CD4+ T cells sorted from blood. The sample's subset: CD45RA+ positively selected. This clonotype originated in a woman aged 25 to 45 in good health. CDR3: CASSRAGSSETQYF. In nucleotides, the CDR3 is TGTGCCAGCAGCAGAGCGGGGAGCTCAGAGACCCAGTACTTC.